What follows are 25 T cell receptor beta chains derived from one specimen sequenced in a study of identical twins. TCRdb used MiXCR to reprocess the 5' RACE reads, holding one entry per CDR3 protein. The sample carries hundreds of thousands of distinct CDR3 sequences, more than 6.5% recorded once. The same sample was also studied in work on yellow fever vaccine responses in identical twins.

The sequencing sample was made of PBMCs. The source is a woman younger than 35 in good health.

This clonotype was recorded at least ten times. CDR3 in DNA: TGCGCCAGCAGCCAAGAGGGACTAGTCTACGAGCAGTACTTC. This encodes CASSQEGLVYEQYF. The chain uses TRBV4-1 and TRBJ2-7; 8 bases match TRBD2. The ends lost 0 bases at V and 3 bases at J; junction bases unmatched: 1. This CDR3 region has 14 residues. Germline loops: CDR1 MGHRA, CDR2 YSYEKL.

There are many counts of this clonotype. This sequence joins TRBV4-3 and TRBJ2-6; unclear D gene. The CDR3 sequence is 16 residues long. Germline V gene sequence: CDR1 LGHNA, CDR2 YSLEER. Trimming shortened V by 0 bases and J by 1 base, and 7 bases separated the two germline ends. CDR3 sequence (DNA): TGCGCCAGCAGCCAAGATGTGGGATCTGGGGCCAACGTCCTGACTTTC. It codes for CASSQDVGSGANVLTF.

As concerns this clonotype: A read error may explain this, as a much larger clone is one base away. Without the conserved terminal phenylalanine or tryptophan, this CDR3 likely stems from a read error. The V gene is TRBV24-1, the J gene TRBJ2-7; D perhaps matches TRBD2 (6 bases). Germline CDR1 is KGHDR and CDR2 is SFDVKD. V was cut by 5 bases and J by 7 bases, with 20 bases left in between. The CDR3 has 15 amino acids. The CDR3 coding sequence is TGTGCCACCAGTGGGGATGGGGACTGGTCGAGAGAGCAGTACTCC. It translates to CATSGDGDWSREQYS.

This clonotype has a handful of counts. The J gene is TRBJ2-3, the V gene TRBV29-1; TRBD2 might be the D (6 bases). V was trimmed by 0 bases and J by 2 bases, leaving 15 bases between them. Germline-derived CDR1 and CDR2 are SQVTM and ANQGSEA. CDR3 size: 16 residues. The chain's CDR3 is CSVEDPRGPATDTQYF. In nucleotides, the CDR3 is TGCAGCGTTGAAGATCCGCGGGGCCCTGCCACAGATACGCAGTATTTT.

This clonotype was detected ten times or more. J is TRBJ2-7 and V is TRBV7-8; 9 nucleotides match TRBD1. This CDR3 is built from 15 residues. Per the germline V gene, CDR1 is SGHVS and CDR2 is FQNEAQ. Germline trimming cut 6 bases from V and 4 bases from J; bases unmatched to any gene: 10. CDR3: CASREPGTGTYEQYF. CDR3 coding DNA: TGTGCCAGCAGAGAACCCGGGACAGGGACATACGAGCAGTACTTC.

The sample holds a few counts of this clonotype. The chain employs TRBV12-3 or TRBV12-4 and TRBJ2-7; TRBD2 agrees at 7 bases. Unmatched junction bases numbered 12, after V lost 7 bases and J lost 3 bases. CDR3 length equals 15 residues. CDR3 bases: TGTGCCAGCACGGCGGGAGAGGGCCCCGTCTACGAGCAGTACTTC. Translated, it gives CASTAGEGPVYEQYF.

At least ten counts were recorded for this clonotype. CDR3 nucleotide sequence: TGTGCCAGCAGTCTTACCCCCTGGACGGTAGACGAGCAGTACTTC. Encoded protein: CASSLTPWTVDEQYF. The chain carries TRBV12-3 or TRBV12-4 and TRBJ2-7; no definite D call. The CDR3 totals 15 residues. Trimming cost V 5 bases and J 5 bases, with 19 bases left between them.

The rearrangement joins TRBV7-2 to TRBJ2-4; D gene unclear. The germline gives CDR1 SGHTA, CDR2 FQGNSA. Trimming stripped 2 bases from V and 8 bases from J, with 13 bases between. The CDR3 consists of 14 residues. CDR3 DNA: TGTGCCAGCAGCTTAAGGTGGATCGAAGACATTCAGTACTTC. Its translation is CASSLRWIEDIQYF.

The chain links TRBV6-5 to TRBJ2-5, with 11 nucleotides matching TRBD2. V lost 0 bases and J lost 5; bases outside the gene matches: 11. The germline V gene encodes CDR1 MNHEY and CDR2 SVGAGI. CDR3 length: 18 residues. The CDR3 nucleotides read TGTGCCAGCAGTTACTCCGCGCCGGGACTAGCGGCCGGTGAGACCCAGTACTTC. Its protein is CASSYSAPGLAAGETQYF.

V is TRBV2 and J is TRBJ2-7; 10 bases are shared with TRBD2. CDR3 size: 15 residues. Germline V lookup: CDR1 SNHLY, CDR2 FYNNEI. Trimming removed 6 bases from V and 2 bases from J; junction bases left unmatched: 7. This CDR3 is CASSVAGGLTYEQYF. CDR3 sequence (DNA): TGTGCCAGCAGCGTAGCGGGGGGCCTGACCTACGAGCAGTACTTC.

This rearrangement joins TRBV20-1 to TRBJ2-3, with 7 bases that match TRBD1. CDR3 length: 16 residues. Germline V lookup: CDR1 DFQATT, CDR2 SNEGSKA (reference sequence). The V segment lost 3 bases and the J segment 3 bases; nucleotides outside the gene matches: 12. The CDR3 DNA reads TGCAGTGCTAGCGGGGCGAGGCAGGGGGTGACAGATACGCAGTATTTT. This translates into CSASGARQGVTDTQYF.

This clonotype appeared many times. The V call is TRBV29-1, the J call TRBJ2-2; D gene unclear. This CDR3 is 19 amino acids long. The V end lost 0 bases, the J end lost 1 base, and 21 bases lay between the germline ends. Germline CDR1 reads SQVTM; CDR2 reads ANQGSEA. Here the CDR3 reads CSVEDRSTLCAGNTGELFF. The CDR3 nucleotides read TGCAGCGTTGAAGATCGCTCGACTTTATGCGCAGGGAACACCGGGGAGCTGTTTTTT.

This clonotype showed up just a few times. The rearrangement joins TRBV11-2 to TRBJ2-5; unclear D gene. Germline CDR1 and CDR2: SGHAT and FQNNGV. The length of the CDR3 is 15 residues. Trimming removed 5 bases from V and 3 bases from J, with 16 bases in between. CDR3 nucleotide sequence: TGTGCCAGCAGCCCCCGACGTACGCTCAAAGAGACCCAGTACTTC. Protein sequence: CASSPRRTLKETQYF.

This clonotype was seen at least ten times. The chain combines TRBV2 with TRBJ2-3; D is unclear. V lost 4 bases to trimming and J lost 3 bases, with 8 bases between them. This CDR3 has 13 residues. In germline, CDR1 is SNHLY, CDR2 FYNNEI. This CDR3 is CASSAGYTDTQYF. The CDR3 region has the DNA TGTGCCAGCAGTGCAGGTTATACAGATACGCAGTATTTT.

The V call is TRBV20-1, the J call TRBJ2-6; the D gene could be TRBD1 or TRBD2 (5 bases each). Germline lookup yields CDR1 DFQATT and CDR2 SNEGSKA (reference sequence). Trimming took off 5 bases at V and 1 base at J, with 12 bases between the two ends. The CDR3 has 15 amino acids. The CDR3 loop reads CSAGTSGSGANVLTF. The CDR3 DNA sequence: TGCAGTGCTGGGACCTCTGGGTCTGGGGCCAACGTCCTGACTTTC.

This clonotype was seen at least ten times. The chain recombines TRBV4-1 with TRBJ2-4, with 8 nucleotides matching TRBD2. Germline CDR1 and CDR2: MGHRA and YSYEKL. Unmatched junction bases numbered 28, after V lost 0 bases and J lost 15 bases. The CDR3 extends over 20 amino acids. The DNA for the CDR3 is TGCGCCAGCAGCCAAGAAGCCCCTAGCGGGCAGGGAATTAGCTTTGTCGGTCGGTACTTC. Its translation: CASSQEAPSGQGISFVGRYF.

This clonotype showed up just a few times. The V and J genes are TRBV20-1 and TRBJ2-1; no definite D call. The germline V and J ends were trimmed by 3 bases and 12 bases, with 12 bases remaining between them. Germline CDR1 reads DFQATT; CDR2 reads SNEGSKA (reference sequence). The CDR3 length is 11 residues. In DNA, the CDR3 is TGCAGTGCTAGGGCCGGGTTGGGGCAGTTCTTC. It is translated as CSARAGLGQFF.

This clonotype was recorded a few times. This sequence joins TRBV27 and TRBJ2-5; D might be TRBD1 (5 bases). Per germline, CDR1 MNHEY and CDR2 SMNVEV (reference sequence). CDR3 length: 14 residues. The V and J ends lost 1 base and 5 bases respectively, with 11 bases between them. The CDR3 DNA sequence: TGTGCCAGCAGTTTATACGGCAGGGATGAGACCCAGTACTTC. The encoded protein is CASSLYGRDETQYF.

This clonotype has just a few counts. This rearrangement joins TRBV5-1 to TRBJ1-5, with a weak D call TRBD1 (6 bases). This CDR3 region has 14 residues. V was trimmed by 1 base and J by 6 bases, leaving 11 bases between them. Germline loops: CDR1 SGHRS, CDR2 YFSETQ. The CDR3 DNA is TGCGCCAGCAGCTTGTCCGACAGGAGTCAGCCCCAGCATTTT. This translates into CASSLSDRSQPQHF.

This chain links TRBV9 with TRBJ2-7, with TRBD2 matching 11 bases. The CDR3 loop spans 16 amino acids. Per the germline V gene, CDR1 is SGDLS and CDR2 is YYNGEE. V shed 3 bases and J 2 bases; nucleotides not matched to a gene: 7. DNA for the CDR3: TGTGCCAGCAGCGCGTCCCTAGCGGGAGGAGCCTACGAGCAGTACTTC. It is translated as CASSASLAGGAYEQYF. The entire variable domain, with the rest obtained from reference TRBV9 and TRBJ2-7, is as follows: DSGVTQTPKHLITATGQRVTLRCSPRSGDLSVYWYQQSLDQGLQFLIQYYNGEERAKGNILERFSAQQFPDLHSELNLSSLELGDSALYFCASSASLAGGAYEQYFGPGTRLTVT.

This clonotype was found a few times. The rearrangement joins TRBV10-1 to TRBJ2-3, with 7 bases that match TRBD2. The CDR3 loop spans 15 amino acids. Trimming removed 5 bases from V and 5 bases from J; junction bases left unmatched: 10. The V gene's germline CDR1 is WNHNN and CDR2 SYGVQD (reference sequence). The CDR3 reads CASSLSGRPGDTQYF. The CDR3 region has the DNA TGCGCCAGCAGTCTCTCCGGGAGGCCGGGAGATACGCAGTATTTT.

This clonotype was seen many times. The chain is built from TRBV20-1 and TRBJ2-1; no firm D call. Germline V gene sequence: CDR1 DFQATT, CDR2 SNEGSKA (reference sequence). Trimming cost V 1 base and J 0 bases, with 7 bases left between them. The CDR3 sequence is 14 residues long. The CDR3 bases are TGCAGTGCTAGAGGGCCGGTCTCCTACAATGAGCAGTTCTTC. Translation gives CSARGPVSYNEQFF.

The sample holds many counts of this clonotype. The rearrangement uses TRBV4-3 and TRBJ1-1, with TRBD1 matching over 9 bases. Unmatched junction bases numbered 3, after V lost 0 bases and J lost 1 base. The CDR3 loop spans 16 amino acids. In germline, CDR1 is LGHNA, CDR2 YSLEER. As DNA, the CDR3 is TGCGCCAGCAGCCAAGACACAGGGGGCGCGAACACTGAAGCTTTCTTT. Translated, it gives CASSQDTGGANTEAFF.

The table lists this clonotype with a few counts. The rearrangement links TRBV7-9 to TRBJ2-7; D call uncertain. Per the germline V gene, CDR1 is SEHNR and CDR2 is FQNEAQ (reference sequence). V gave up 3 bases and J gave up 2 bases, with 11 bases separating them. This CDR3 is built from 14 residues. The CDR3 here is CASSFSGTPYEQYF. The CDR3 nucleotides are TGTGCCAGCAGCTTTAGTGGAACTCCCTACGAGCAGTACTTC.

This clonotype showed up many times. J is TRBJ2-2 and V is TRBV29-1, with D possibly being TRBD1 (5 bases). This CDR3 region has 12 residues. The germline V and J ends were trimmed by 5 bases and 3 bases, with 7 bases remaining between them. Germline CDR1 reads SQVTM; CDR2 reads ANQGSEA. CDR3 region: CSVTGYTGELFF. CDR3 nucleotide sequence: TGCAGCGTTACAGGCTACACCGGGGAGCTGTTTTTT.